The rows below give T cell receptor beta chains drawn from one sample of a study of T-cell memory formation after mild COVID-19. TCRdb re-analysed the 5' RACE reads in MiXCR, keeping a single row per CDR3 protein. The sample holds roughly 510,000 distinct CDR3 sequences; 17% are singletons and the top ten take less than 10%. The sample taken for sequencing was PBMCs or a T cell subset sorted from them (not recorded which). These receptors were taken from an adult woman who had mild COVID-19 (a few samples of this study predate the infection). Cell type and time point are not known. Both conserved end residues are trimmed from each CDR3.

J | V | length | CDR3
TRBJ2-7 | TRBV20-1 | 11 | SAFNREGYEQY
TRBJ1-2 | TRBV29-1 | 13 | SASPWDREDYGYT
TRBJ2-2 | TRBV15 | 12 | ATSRDYQAGELF
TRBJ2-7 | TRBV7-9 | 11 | ASSDAGAYEQY
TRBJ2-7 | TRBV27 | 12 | ASRDTTGSYEQY
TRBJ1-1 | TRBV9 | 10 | ASSVEMGRAF
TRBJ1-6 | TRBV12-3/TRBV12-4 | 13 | ASSLGHWSDSPLH
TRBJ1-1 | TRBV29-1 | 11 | SAQLSENTEAF
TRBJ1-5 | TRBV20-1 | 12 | SASDRGSNQPQH
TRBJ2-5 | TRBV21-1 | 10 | APGPGEETQY
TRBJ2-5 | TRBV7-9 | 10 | ASHRGPETQY
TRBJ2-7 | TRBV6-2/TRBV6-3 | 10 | ASRYGPYEQY
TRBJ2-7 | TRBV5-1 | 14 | ASSAPSHGLTYEQY
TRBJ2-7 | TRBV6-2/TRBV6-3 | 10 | ASSSERFEQY
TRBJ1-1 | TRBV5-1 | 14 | ASRGGQGAVNTEAF
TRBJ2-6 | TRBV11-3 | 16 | ASSLPTGPSSGANVLT
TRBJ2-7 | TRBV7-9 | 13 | ASSLVNRGVDEQY
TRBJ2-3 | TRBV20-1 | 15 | SARDPTSRSSTDTQY
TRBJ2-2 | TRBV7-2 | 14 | ASSQAVAGGGGELF
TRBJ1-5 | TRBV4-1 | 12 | ASSLRASGGPQH
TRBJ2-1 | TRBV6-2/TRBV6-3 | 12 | ASMFGRPYNEQF
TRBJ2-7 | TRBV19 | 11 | ASSIGEAYEQY
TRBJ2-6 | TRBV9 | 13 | ASTGPSSGANVLT
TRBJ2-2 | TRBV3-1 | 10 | ASSSETGELF
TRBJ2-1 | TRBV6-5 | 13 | ASSSLGTPYNEQF
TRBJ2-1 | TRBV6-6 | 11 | ASDGTGGDEQF
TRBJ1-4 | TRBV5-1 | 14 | ASTILPDRANEKLF
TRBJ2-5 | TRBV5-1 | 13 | ASSLLTLYQETQY
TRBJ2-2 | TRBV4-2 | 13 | ASSHLSGKTGELF
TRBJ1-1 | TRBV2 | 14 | ASSEAQPTVNTEAF
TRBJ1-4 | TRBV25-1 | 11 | ASSGPGSEKLF
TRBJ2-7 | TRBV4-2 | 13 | ASSQEVLGPYEQY
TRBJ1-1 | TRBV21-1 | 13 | ASTLKTGRNTEAF
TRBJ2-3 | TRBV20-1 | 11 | SVQGWSTDTQY
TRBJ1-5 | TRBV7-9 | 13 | ASSRASTSNQPQH
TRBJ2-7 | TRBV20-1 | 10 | SAGDRASEQY
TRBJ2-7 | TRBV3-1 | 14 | ASSQDGQGKPYEQY
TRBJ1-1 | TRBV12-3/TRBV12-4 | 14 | ASSSYLGQMNTEAF
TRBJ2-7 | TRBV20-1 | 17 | SARLGRDGHPAYSYEQY
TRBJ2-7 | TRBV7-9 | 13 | ASSRFALGTYEQY
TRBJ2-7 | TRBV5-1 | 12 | ASSWGQGGYEQY
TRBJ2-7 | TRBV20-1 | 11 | SAKKRGGYEQY
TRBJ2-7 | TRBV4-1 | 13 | ASSQGTGGTYEQY
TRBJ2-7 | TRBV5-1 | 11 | ASSLRLTYEQY
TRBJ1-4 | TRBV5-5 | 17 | ASSSRPSAVWATNEKLF
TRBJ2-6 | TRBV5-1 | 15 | ASSLLVPDSGANVLT
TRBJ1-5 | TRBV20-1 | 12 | SARVTELNQPQH
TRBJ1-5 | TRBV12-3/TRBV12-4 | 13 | ASSQRGQGRQPQH
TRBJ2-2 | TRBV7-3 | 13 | ASSLIGQAPGELF
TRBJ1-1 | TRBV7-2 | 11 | ASMWSVNTEAF
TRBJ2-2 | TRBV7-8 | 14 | ASRSPRYGNTGELF
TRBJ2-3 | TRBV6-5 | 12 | ASWDRSYTDTQY
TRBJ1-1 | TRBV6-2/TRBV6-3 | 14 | ASSYAPGQLNTEAF
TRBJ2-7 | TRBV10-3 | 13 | AISPGQGRWNEQY
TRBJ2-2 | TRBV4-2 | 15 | ASSQSLASGYTGELF